This TCR beta chain appears in the sequencing data of a study of shared clonotypes between healthy human individuals. The study enrolled healthy HIV-negative adults without recent acute infections or vaccinations as donors. Negatively enriched CD4+ T cells were divided by CD45RA into naive and memory. This clone was seen once. As yet, its antigen is unknown. A read error may explain this, as a much larger clone is one base away. General study findings and limits: The study generally estimated greater richness for naive than memory subsets. An expected dependence of interdonor clonotype sharing on sequencing depth was noted.

Repertoires were generated with immunoSEQ multiplex PCR, while TCRdb's copy carries only in-frame clones and drops some. Here the sample spans around 940,000 clones, less than 85% being singletons. Germline loops: CDR1 KGHSH, CDR2 LQKENI. This CDR3 has 13 residues. V was pared by 5 bases and J by 2 bases, with 9 bases between. The sequenced material came from memory CD4+ T cells sorted from blood. Documented subset: CD45RA-negative fraction. This TCR was recovered from a man younger than 35 in good health. The chain employs TRBV18 and TRBJ1-2; D not certain. CDR3 nucleotides: TGTGCCAGCTCAACAGACAAGAACTATGGCTACACCTTC. Translating it yields CASSTDKNYGYTF.